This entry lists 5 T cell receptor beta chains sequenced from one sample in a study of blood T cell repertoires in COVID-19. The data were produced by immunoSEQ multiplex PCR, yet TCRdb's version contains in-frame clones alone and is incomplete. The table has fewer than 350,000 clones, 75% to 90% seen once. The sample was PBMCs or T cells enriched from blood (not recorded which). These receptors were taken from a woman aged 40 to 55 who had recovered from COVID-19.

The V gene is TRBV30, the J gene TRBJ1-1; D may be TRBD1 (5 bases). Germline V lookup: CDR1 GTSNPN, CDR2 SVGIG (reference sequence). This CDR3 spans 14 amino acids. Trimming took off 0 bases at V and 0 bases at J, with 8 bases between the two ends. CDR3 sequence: CAWSVGGVNTEAFF. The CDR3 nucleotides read TGTGCCTGGAGTGTTGGGGGGGTGAACACTGAAGCTTTCTTT.

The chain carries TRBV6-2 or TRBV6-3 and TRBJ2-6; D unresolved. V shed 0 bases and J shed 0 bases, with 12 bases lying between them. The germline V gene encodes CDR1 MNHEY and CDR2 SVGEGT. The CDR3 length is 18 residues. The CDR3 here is CASSYSVPEYSGANVLTF. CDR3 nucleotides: TGTGCCAGCAGTTACTCGGTACCCGAGTACTCTGGGGCCAACGTCCTGACTTTC.

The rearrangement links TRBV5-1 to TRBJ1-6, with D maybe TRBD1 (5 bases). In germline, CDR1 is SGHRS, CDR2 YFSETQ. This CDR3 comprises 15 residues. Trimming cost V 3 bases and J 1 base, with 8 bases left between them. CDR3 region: CASSSRGSYNSPLHF. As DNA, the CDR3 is TGCGCCAGCAGCTCAAGGGGTTCCTATAATTCACCCCTCCACTTT. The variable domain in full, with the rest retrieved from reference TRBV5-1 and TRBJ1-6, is KAGVTQTPRYLIKTRGQQVTLSCSPISGHRSVSWYQQTPGQGLQFLFEYFSETQRNKGNFPGRFSGRQFSNSRSEMNVSTLELGDSALYLCASSSRGSYNSPLHFGNGTRLTVT.

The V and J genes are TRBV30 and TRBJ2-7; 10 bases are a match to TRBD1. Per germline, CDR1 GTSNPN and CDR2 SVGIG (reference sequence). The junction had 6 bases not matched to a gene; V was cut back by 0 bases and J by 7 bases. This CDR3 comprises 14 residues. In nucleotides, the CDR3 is TGTGCCTGGAGTGTACTCGGGACAGGGGATGAGCAGTACTTC. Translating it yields CAWSVLGTGDEQYF.

The CDR3 loop reads CASSSRLAGGADTQYF. The CDR3 nucleotides are TGTGCCAGCAGCTCCAGGCTAGCGGGAGGGGCAGATACGCAGTATTTT. The J gene is TRBJ2-3, the V gene TRBV7-2; 12 bases fit TRBD2. CDR1 SGHTA and CDR2 FQGNSA come from the germline V gene. The CDR3 sequence is 16 residues long. With 4 bases clipped from V and 4 bases from J, the junction kept 6 bases outside the gene matches.